Below, 32 T cell receptor beta chains from the same sample are listed, as sequenced in a study of cytomegalovirus exposure and HLA in healthy donors. The PCR used 60 Vbeta and 13 Jbeta primers. TCRdb's copy holds only in-frame clones and misses some; the assay was immunoSEQ multiplex PCR. The sample consists of approximately 97,000 clones, 73% of them appearing once. The sequenced sample was PBMCs. The receptors come from a man aged 35 to 55 in good health and CMV-seronegative.

The chain links TRBV4-1 to TRBJ2-4, with 10 positions matching TRBD2. Trimming cost V 5 bases and J 2 bases; bases outside gene matches: 12. Germline V CDR1 and CDR2: MGHRA, YSYEKL. The CDR3 runs 18 residues. Here the CDR3 reads CASSDPLAGGSSKNIQYF. CDR3 coding DNA: TGCGCCAGCAGCGATCCCTTAGCGGGGGGTTCCTCCAAAAACATTCAGTACTTC.

V is TRBV18 and J is TRBJ2-6; D call uncertain. CDR1 is KGHSH and CDR2 is LQKENI in the germline V gene. With 2 bases removed from V and 3 bases from J, the gap between germline ends came to 8 bases. CDR3 length: 15 amino acids. The CDR3 nucleotides are TGTGCCAGCTCACCAGAGACTTATGGGGCCAACGTCCTGACTTTC. It encodes CASSPETYGANVLTF.

The chain carries TRBV7-9 and TRBJ2-7, with 7 bases fitting TRBD1. The ends lost 5 bases at V and 3 bases at J; junction bases unmatched: 7. Germline loops: CDR1 SEHNR, CDR2 FQNEAQ (reference sequence). The CDR3 totals 14 residues. The CDR3 here is CASSPGQRVYEQYF. CDR3 nucleotides: TGTGCCAGCAGCCCGGGACAGCGAGTCTACGAGCAGTACTTC.

The V gene is TRBV15, the J gene TRBJ2-3; 7 positions match TRBD2. This CDR3 contains 14 residues. Germline CDR1 LNHNV, CDR2 YYDKDF (reference sequence). Losses at the gene ends were 8 bases for V and 0 bases for J; bases not matched to a gene: 5. The CDR3 here is CATDPGGSTDTQYF. DNA for the CDR3: TGTGCCACCGACCCGGGGGGTAGCACAGATACGCAGTATTTT.

This chain uses TRBV13 with TRBJ2-5; tentatively, D is TRBD1 (6 bases). CDR1 is PRHDT, CDR2 FYEKMQ, per germline (reference sequence). V was pared by 3 bases and J by 3 bases, with 8 bases between. The CDR3 is 13 amino acids. CDR3 sequence reads: CASSFSGEETQYF. In DNA, the CDR3 is TGTGCCAGCAGCTTCTCAGGGGAAGAGACCCAGTACTTC.

This clone showed up just once. This chain uses TRBV6-5 with TRBJ2-5, with a weak D call TRBD2 (6 bases). With 9 bases removed from V and 5 bases from J, the gap between germline ends came to 19 bases. The germline V gene encodes CDR1 MNHEY and CDR2 SVGAGI. This CDR3 region has 14 residues. CDR3 sequence reads: CASSRRGMKETQYF. The DNA of the CDR3 is TGTGCCAGTTCGAGGAGGGGTATGAAGGAGACCCAGTACTTC.

This clone was picked up many times. The rearrangement links TRBV5-6 to TRBJ2-7; 11 bases fit TRBD2. This CDR3 is 14 amino acids long. The J segment lost 7 bases and the V segment lost 2 bases, leaving 5 bases of the junction unmatched. In germline, CDR1 is SGHDT, CDR2 YYEEEE. The CDR3 bases are TGTGCCAGCAGCTTTTCACTAGCGGGGGATGAGCAGTACTTC. It codes for CASSFSLAGDEQYF. Full variable domain (missing parts from reference TRBV5-6 and TRBJ2-7): DAGVTQSPTHLIKTRGQQVTLRCSPKSGHDTVSWYQQALGQGPQFIFQYYEEEERQRGNFPDRFSGHQFPNYSSELNVNALLLGDSALYLCASSFSLAGDEQYFGPGTRLTVT.

This clone was recorded a few times. The rearrangement joins TRBV4-1 to TRBJ1-1, with D unclear. The V end was cut by 5 bases, the J end by 4 bases, with 14 bases between. The length of the CDR3 is 14 residues. The germline V gene has CDR1 MGHRA and CDR2 YSYEKL. The CDR3 is CASSAVEGITEAFF. CDR3 DNA: TGCGCCAGCAGCGCCGTCGAGGGAATCACTGAAGCTTTCTTT.

This chain links TRBV5-1 with TRBJ2-5, with 9 nucleotides matching TRBD1. The germline CDR1 and CDR2 sequences are SGHRS and YFSETQ. The V and J ends lost 4 bases and 9 bases, in that order; junction bases with no gene match: 4. This CDR3 contains 12 residues. The CDR3 DNA reads TGCGCCAGCAGCCGGGACAGGGTTCCCCAGTACTTC. Translating it yields CASSRDRVPQYF.

The sample holds one count of this clone. The rearrangement links TRBV2 to TRBJ1-1, with 8 bases lining up with TRBD1. The CDR3 is 12 amino acids. V dropped 6 bases and J dropped 8; count of bases not matched to a gene: 5. CDR1 is SNHLY and CDR2 is FYNNEI in the germline V gene. As DNA, the CDR3 is TGTGCCAGCAGCCGCAACAGGGGGGAAGCTTTCTTT. This sequence encodes CASSRNRGEAFF.

The rearrangement joins TRBV30 to TRBJ1-1; D ambiguous. CDR3 length equals 11 residues. The V gene lost 3 bases and the J gene lost 3 bases, with 5 bases spanning the gap. From germline, CDR1 is GTSNPN and CDR2 SVGIG (reference sequence). In nucleotides, the CDR3 is TGTGCCTGGAGACAAGACACTGAAGCTTTCTTT. Encoded protein: CAWRQDTEAFF.

In this sample, this clone turned up a few times. V and J are TRBV2 and TRBJ2-2; weak D call: TRBD2 (5 bases). Trimming cost V 7 bases and J 4 bases, with 16 bases left between them. Per germline, CDR1 SNHLY and CDR2 FYNNEI. The length of the CDR3 is 15 residues. For the CDR3, the DNA is TGTGCCAGCACCATTGAGAGGGTCGGCACCGGGGAGCTGTTTTTT. Protein: CASTIERVGTGELFF.

This chain uses TRBV27 with TRBJ2-1; the match to TRBD1 covers 7 bases. The CDR3 has 15 amino acids. CDR1 MNHEY and CDR2 SMNVEV come from the germline V gene (reference sequence). The V segment lost 3 bases and the J segment 3 bases; nucleotides outside the gene matches: 5. CDR3 in amino acids: CASSFLGQHYNEQFF. CDR3 bases: TGTGCCAGCAGTTTTCTGGGACAGCACTACAATGAGCAGTTCTTC.

The V call is TRBV6-1, the J call TRBJ2-5; no clear D gene. This CDR3 is 12 amino acids long. V was clipped by 2 bases and J by 2 bases, with 3 bases between them. CDR1 and CDR2 from the germline V gene are MNHNS and SASEGT. For the CDR3, the DNA is TGTGCCAGCAGTGAACAGCAAGAGACCCAGTACTTC. The encoded protein is CASSEQQETQYF.

A few counts support this clone. The chain joins TRBV6-1 to TRBJ2-3; weak D call: TRBD2 (5 bases). V lost 6 bases and J 14 bases, leaving 15 bases between the germline ends. CDR1 is MNHNS, CDR2 SASEGT, per germline. This CDR3 has 11 amino acids. The CDR3 loop reads CASREVLSWYF. In DNA form, the CDR3 reads TGTGCCAGCAGGGAGGTATTGAGTTGGTATTTT.

The V gene is TRBV29-1, the J gene TRBJ1-1; D remains ambiguous. Between the trimmed V and J ends, which lost 7 bases and 2 bases, there was a span of 14 bases. The CDR3 has 13 residues. CDR1 SQVTM and CDR2 ANQGSEA come from the germline V gene. CDR3 coding DNA: TGCAGCGCAAAGCGTCCCAGCAACACTGAAGCTTTCTTT. Its protein product is CSAKRPSNTEAFF.

This clone occurred once. The chain recombines TRBV29-1 with TRBJ2-3; tentatively, D is TRBD1 (6 bases). V was trimmed by 8 bases and J by 2 bases, leaving 11 bases between them. CDR1 is SQVTM, CDR2 ANQGSEA, per germline. The CDR3 contains 12 residues. The CDR3 is CSWGRLTDTQYF. DNA of the CDR3: TGCAGCTGGGGGCGGCTCACAGATACGCAGTATTTT.

J is TRBJ2-4 and V is TRBV5-4; possibly TRBD2 for D (5 bases). The CDR3 totals 14 residues. Germline-derived CDR1 and CDR2 are SGHNT and YYREEE (reference sequence). V dropped 4 bases and J dropped 6 bases, with 14 bases sitting between them. The CDR3 DNA reads as TGTGCCAGCAGCACGCGAAGGGCGGGAAACATTCAGTACTTC. Translated, it gives CASSTRRAGNIQYF.

The chain joins TRBV6-5 to TRBJ2-7; 7 nucleotides align to TRBD2. Trimming took 8 bases from V and 0 from J; bases not matched to a gene: 7. CDR1 and CDR2 from the germline V gene are MNHEY and SVGAGI. The CDR3 sequence is 14 residues long. CDR3 sequence: CASLPPGGSYEQYF. In nucleotides, the CDR3 is TGTGCCAGCTTGCCCCCGGGGGGCTCCTACGAGCAGTACTTC.

This chain joins TRBV7-3 and TRBJ2-5; 7 bases fit TRBD1. The CDR3 is 17 amino acids. Germline loops: CDR1 SGHTA, CDR2 FQGTGA. V gave up 1 base and J gave up 3 bases; unmatched junction bases: 11. DNA for the CDR3: TGTGCCAGCAGCTTAAGGTTCCCGGGGACAGTAAAAGAGACCCAGTACTTC. Translating gives CASSLRFPGTVKETQYF.

The chain recombines TRBV21-1 with TRBJ1-6; the table's D call TRBD1 went unverified against the DNA. TRBV21-1 is described as a pseudogene. The CDR3 covers 15 residues. CDR3 bases: TGTGCCAGCGGACGCTCGGGACAGGGGTGTTCACCCCTCCACTTT. This gives the protein CASGRSGQGCSPLHF.

J is TRBJ1-1 and V is TRBV19; 7 bases line up with TRBD1. Germline V lookup: CDR1 LNHDA, CDR2 SQIVND (reference sequence). This CDR3 contains 13 residues. Unmatched junction bases numbered 6, after V lost 7 bases and J lost 4 bases. The CDR3 region is CASITQGVTEAFF. The CDR3 DNA is TGTGCCAGTATCACGCAGGGGGTCACTGAAGCTTTCTTT.

The chain carries TRBV10-3 and TRBJ2-4, with 10 bases lining up with TRBD1. V dropped 1 base and J dropped 1; count of bases not matched to a gene: 1. The V gene's germline CDR1 is ENHRY and CDR2 SYGVKD. The CDR3 consists of 16 residues. The CDR3 sequence is CAISEWTGGAKNIQYF. CDR3 nucleotides: TGTGCCATCAGTGAGTGGACAGGGGGGGCCAAAAACATTCAGTACTTC.

The gene calls are TRBV10-3 and TRBJ2-5; a possible D gene is TRBD2 (6 bases). The germline gives CDR1 ENHRY, CDR2 SYGVKD. V was shortened by 8 bases and J by 0 bases, with 13 bases between the two germline ends. The CDR3 is made up of 14 amino acids. Here the CDR3 DNA reads TGTGCCATCGGGGGGTCTACAAACCAAGAGACCCAGTACTTC. The encoded protein is CAIGGSTNQETQYF.

This clone was seen a few times. The chain is built from TRBV4-3 and TRBJ2-3, with 8 bases that match TRBD2. This CDR3 contains 17 residues. V lost 5 bases, J lost 5 bases, and 15 bases stayed unmatched. CDR1 is LGHNA and CDR2 is YSLEER in the germline V gene. CDR3 residues: CASSVHGALAEKDTQYF. CDR3 in DNA: TGCGCCAGCAGCGTGCACGGGGCACTAGCGGAGAAAGATACGCAGTATTTT.

The sample holds one count of this clone. The chain combines TRBV11-3 with TRBJ2-2; 12 positions match TRBD1. Losses at the gene ends were 5 bases for V and 4 bases for J; bases not matched to a gene: 2. Looked up from germline, CDR1 is SGHNT and CDR2 is YENEEA. The CDR3 is 15 amino acids. Here the CDR3 reads CASSMGQGATGELFF. As DNA, the CDR3 is TGTGCCAGCAGCATGGGACAGGGGGCCACCGGGGAGCTGTTTTTT.

This clone was detected only once. V usage is TRBV29-1 and J usage is TRBJ2-3, with 10 bases identical to TRBD1. The CDR3 consists of 12 residues. The V and J ends lost 6 bases and 6 bases, in that order; junction bases with no gene match: 3. CDR1 is SQVTM, CDR2 ANQGSEA, per germline. The CDR3 protein is CSVGTGVDTQYF. CDR3 DNA sequence: TGCAGCGTGGGGACAGGGGTGGATACGCAGTATTTT.

This sequence joins TRBV5-1 and TRBJ2-7, with TRBD1 identical over 7 bases. V shed 4 bases and J 4 bases; nucleotides not matched to a gene: 2. CDR1 SGHRS and CDR2 YFSETQ come from the germline V gene. The CDR3 runs to 12 residues. The CDR3 region has the DNA TGCGCCAGCAGCGAGGACAGGTACGAGCAGTACTTC. Amino acids: CASSEDRYEQYF.

The rearrangement uses TRBV5-1 and TRBJ2-2; 7 nucleotides align to TRBD1. V was pared by 6 bases and J by 0 bases, with 5 bases of the junction left unmatched. The length of the CDR3 is 15 residues. Germline CDR1 reads SGHRS; CDR2 reads YFSETQ. CDR3 coding DNA: TGCGCCAGCAAATTGCAGGGGGCGAACACCGGGGAGCTGTTTTTT. It is translated as CASKLQGANTGELFF.

The chain links TRBV27 to TRBJ1-1; 8 bases map to TRBD1. CDR1 and CDR2 from the germline V gene are MNHEY and SMNVEV (reference sequence). J was trimmed by 6 bases and V by 6 bases; bases with no gene match: 9. The CDR3 length is 14 residues. CDR3 bases: TGTGCCAGCAGCTGGAGCAGGGGGCTGGCTGAAGCTTTCTTT. It encodes CASSWSRGLAEAFF.

There are a few counts of this clone. The CDR3 DNA is TGTGCCATCGGGAGGGGCGGTGAGCAGTTCTTC. Translated, it gives CAIGRGGEQFF. This chain uses TRBV10-3 with TRBJ2-1, with 7 bases that match TRBD2. This CDR3 is 11 amino acids long. With 8 bases clipped from V and 9 bases from J, the junction kept 4 bases outside the gene matches. Germline lookup yields CDR1 ENHRY and CDR2 SYGVKD.

This clone was observed a handful of times. The J gene is TRBJ1-4, the V gene TRBV5-6, with D perhaps matching TRBD1 (5 bases). Trimming removed 3 bases at V and 5 bases at J, with 14 bases between. CDR3 length equals 15 residues. Germline-derived CDR1 and CDR2 are SGHDT and YYEEEE. CDR3 sequence: CASSSLTVGNEKLFF. CDR3 DNA sequence: TGTGCCAGCAGCTCCCTGACAGTGGGAAATGAAAAACTGTTTTTT.